The 27 T cell receptor beta chains below come from one sample, sequenced in a study of blood T cell repertoires in COVID-19. Libraries were prepared by immunoSEQ multiplex PCR; TCRdb keeps only in-frame clonotypes and omits some of them. The sample has some 210,000 clones; nearly 90% are singletons. The sequencing input was peripheral blood. Receptor source: a woman aged 35 to 49 who had recovered from COVID-19.

The chain has TRBV23-1 and TRBJ1-2; TRBD1 might be the D (5 bases). TRBV23-1 is flagged as an ORF with uncertain function. This CDR3 is built from 9 residues. V gave up 9 bases and J gave up 7 bases, with 6 bases separating them. CDR3 DNA sequence: TGCGCCAGGGGGGGTGGCTACACCTTC. Amino acids: CARGGGYTF.

The V and J genes are TRBV7-2 and TRBJ2-7, with unresolved D. The CDR3 is 13 amino acids. Trimming took 3 bases from V and 5 from J, leaving 11 bases between them. In germline, CDR1 is SGHTA, CDR2 FQGNSA. The DNA of the CDR3 is TGTGCCAGCAGCTTTCGGGTTGTTGACGAGCAGTACTTC. This gives the protein CASSFRVVDEQYF.

The chain has TRBV15 and TRBJ2-7; 10 bases fit TRBD2. V lost 0 bases, J lost 1 base, and 3 bases stayed unmatched. The CDR3 is made up of 16 amino acids. CDR1 is LNHNV, CDR2 YYDKDF, per germline (reference sequence). CDR3 region: CATSRELAGNSYEQYF. CDR3 bases: TGTGCCACCAGCAGAGAACTAGCGGGGAATTCCTACGAGCAGTACTTC.

This clone was counted between two and nine times. This rearrangement joins TRBV21-1 to TRBJ2-4; the DNA was not compared with TRBD1, the D call given in the table. TRBV21-1 is described as a pseudogene. The CDR3 extends over 15 amino acids. CDR3 sequence: CASSKKDRAKNIQYF. The CDR3 nucleotides read TGTGCCAGCAGCAAAAAGGACAGAGCCAAAAACATTCAGTACTTC.

The chain couples TRBV5-6 to TRBJ1-1; 7 bases map to TRBD1. CDR1 SGHDT and CDR2 YYEEEE come from the germline V gene. V shed 2 bases and J 0 bases; nucleotides not matched to a gene: 4. The length of the CDR3 is 15 residues. Here the CDR3 reads CASSLGQGVNTEAFF. The DNA for the CDR3 is TGTGCCAGCAGCTTAGGGCAGGGGGTGAACACTGAAGCTTTCTTT.

The rearrangement uses TRBV18 and TRBJ1-1; TRBD1 aligns across 7 bases. The germline V gene encodes CDR1 KGHSH and CDR2 LQKENI. The CDR3 consists of 16 residues. With V trimmed by 3 bases and J by 0 bases, 7 bases remained unmatched. In DNA form, the CDR3 reads TGTGCCAGCTCACCCGAGGGGGCCGCGATGAACACTGAAGCTTTCTTT. It yields the protein CASSPEGAAMNTEAFF.

The gene calls are TRBV4-3 and TRBJ2-2; TRBD1 is a possible D gene (6 bases). Trimming removed 0 bases at V and 1 base at J, with 12 bases between. The CDR3 length is 17 residues. In germline, CDR1 is LGHNA, CDR2 YSLEER. DNA of the CDR3: TGCGCCAGCAGCCAAGATCCACTGGGACAGAACACCGGGGAGCTGTTTTTT. As protein: CASSQDPLGQNTGELFF.

This chain connects TRBV5-1 to TRBJ2-3, with D perhaps TRBD1 (5 bases). V dropped 4 bases and J dropped 5 bases, with 20 bases sitting between them. This CDR3 spans 16 amino acids. Germline V lookup: CDR1 SGHRS, CDR2 YFSETQ. The CDR3 loop reads CASSRTPGRAEDTQYF. DNA of the CDR3: TGCGCCAGCAGCCGAACCCCTGGCAGGGCCGAAGATACGCAGTATTTT.

The rearrangement uses TRBV6-5 and TRBJ1-2; D ambiguous. CDR1 and CDR2 (germline): MNHEY, SVGAGI. V was shortened by 6 bases and J by 2 bases, with 7 bases between the two germline ends. This CDR3 contains 12 residues. As DNA, the CDR3 is TGTGCCAGCAGATTCCAAAACTATGGCTACACCTTC. Translated, it gives CASRFQNYGYTF.

The chain couples TRBV19 to TRBJ1-4; 7 positions match TRBD1. The V gene end was trimmed by 1 base and the J gene end by 5 bases; junction bases not matched to a gene: 4. The CDR3 contains 15 residues. The germline CDR1 and CDR2 sequences are LNHDA and SQIVND (reference sequence). CDR3 sequence reads: CASSIAPGQNEKLFF. CDR3 DNA: TGTGCCAGTAGTATAGCTCCGGGACAGAATGAAAAACTGTTTTTT.

The chain carries TRBV6-5 and TRBJ1-1; D remains ambiguous. The CDR3 has 14 residues. V was trimmed by 6 bases and J by 0 bases, leaving 11 bases between them. Germline V lookup: CDR1 MNHEY, CDR2 SVGAGI. The CDR3 protein is CASSASRVNTEAFF. The CDR3 DNA sequence: TGTGCCAGCAGCGCGAGTAGAGTGAACACTGAAGCTTTCTTT.

This chain links TRBV30 with TRBJ2-7, with a weak D call TRBD2 (5 bases). This CDR3 has 16 amino acids. Trimming stripped 2 bases from V and 2 bases from J, with 19 bases between. The V gene's germline CDR1 is GTSNPN and CDR2 SVGIG (reference sequence). CDR3 DNA: TGTGCCTGGAGTACCGGTTTGAGCGGTCCCACCTACGAGCAGTACTTC. Protein product: CAWSTGLSGPTYEQYF.

The chain carries TRBV9 and TRBJ1-2; TRBD1 matches at 8 bases. CDR3 length: 14 residues. Germline CDR1 and CDR2: SGDLS and YYNGEE. V lost 6 bases, J lost 4 bases, and 8 bases stayed unmatched. CDR3 sequence (DNA): TGTGCCAGCACCCTGACAGGGGACTCCTATGGCTACACCTTC. Amino acid sequence: CASTLTGDSYGYTF.

The chain uses TRBV7-7 and TRBJ2-6, with a possible D match to TRBD2 (7 bases). CDR3 length: 16 amino acids. Germline CDR1 and CDR2: SSHAT and FNYEAQ (reference sequence). V lost 5 bases, J lost 4 bases, and 15 bases lay in between. The CDR3 bases are TGTGCCAGCAGCGCCGGCGGGGGCGGAGGGGCCAACGTCCTGACTTTC. Its protein product is CASSAGGGGGANVLTF.

The CDR3 DNA reads TGTGCCAGCAGTTCCTACGACAGCCAGGACTATGGCTACACCTTC. Translation gives CASSSYDSQDYGYTF. J is TRBJ1-2 and V is TRBV6-5; TRBD1 might be the D (5 bases). Germline-derived CDR1 and CDR2 are MNHEY and SVGAGI. V was shortened by 4 bases and J by 3 bases, with 15 bases between the two germline ends. CDR3 size: 15 residues.

As DNA, the CDR3 is TGCGCCAGCAGCTCTCTAGCGGGAGGGAGGGCAGATACGCAGTATTTT. Translation gives CASSSLAGGRADTQYF. The rearrangement uses TRBV5-1 and TRBJ2-3, with 12 bases lining up with TRBD2. The length of the CDR3 is 16 residues. Germline V gene sequence: CDR1 SGHRS, CDR2 YFSETQ. V lost 3 bases and J lost 4; bases outside the gene matches: 6.

The chain joins TRBV14 to TRBJ1-1; no reliable D call. From germline, CDR1 is SGHDN and CDR2 FVKESK. The V gene lost 0 bases and the J gene lost 0 bases, with 5 bases spanning the gap. CDR3 length: 14 residues. DNA for the CDR3: TGTGCCAGCAGCCAAGATACGGTGAACACTGAAGCTTTCTTT. It is translated as CASSQDTVNTEAFF.

J is TRBJ2-1 and V is TRBV4-2; D not resolved. Germline CDR1 LGHNA, CDR2 YNFKEQ. V was trimmed by 1 base and J by 9 bases, leaving 13 bases between them. CDR3 length: 14 residues. The CDR3 loop reads CASSQVVSGGEQFF. The DNA for the CDR3 is TGTGCCAGCAGCCAAGTTGTGAGTGGTGGTGAGCAGTTCTTC.

The chain is built from TRBV25-1 and TRBJ1-1; tentatively, D is TRBD1 (5 bases). The germline V gene has CDR1 MGHDK and CDR2 SYGVNS. V was clipped by 0 bases and J by 2 bases, with 13 bases between them. The CDR3 spans 16 residues. DNA of the CDR3: TGTGCCAGCAGTGAATATCAGGGTATGGATAACACTGAAGCTTTCTTT. It codes for CASSEYQGMDNTEAFF. Using reference TRBV25-1 and TRBJ1-1 for the parts outside the CDR3, the full variable domain is EADIYQTPRYLVIGTGKKITLECSQTMGHDKMYWYQQDPGMELHLIHYSYGVNSTEKGDLSSESTVSRIRTEHFPLTLESARPSHTSQYLCASSEYQGMDNTEAFFGQGTRLTVV.

In its sample, this clone was seen once. This rearrangement joins TRBV6-5 to TRBJ2-7; D is possibly TRBD2 (5 bases). V was clipped by 5 bases and J by 0 bases, with 14 bases between them. The CDR3 totals 15 residues. Germline V gene lookup returns CDR1 MNHEY and CDR2 SVGAGI. CDR3 sequence reads: CASSRPGSSSYEQYF. CDR3 in DNA: TGTGCCAGCAGTCGTCCGGGGTCGAGCTCCTACGAGCAGTACTTC.

This clone turned up a few times. The rearrangement joins TRBV11-1 to TRBJ2-5; 7 positions match TRBD2. The trim removed 1 base at V and 5 bases at J, leaving 10 bases unmatched. The CDR3 consists of 16 residues. Germline V gene sequence: CDR1 SGHAT, CDR2 FQDESV (reference sequence). CDR3 sequence: CASSLVGGGPGETQYF. The CDR3 coding sequence is TGTGCCAGCAGCTTAGTTGGGGGAGGGCCTGGGGAGACCCAGTACTTC. Filled out from reference TRBV11-1 and TRBJ2-5, the complete variable domain reads EAEVAQSPRYKITEKSQAVAFWCDPISGHATLYWYRQILGQGPELLVQFQDESVVDDSQLPKDRFSAERLKGVDSTLKIQPAELGDSAMYLCASSLVGGGPGETQYFGPGTRLLVL.

The chain has TRBV10-3 and TRBJ2-5; 10 bases are a match to TRBD2. The CDR3 has 15 residues. Germline CDR1 and CDR2: ENHRY and SYGVKD. The ends lost 6 bases at V and 4 bases at J; junction bases unmatched: 8. The DNA for the CDR3 is TGTGCCATCAGGGGAGCGGGAGGGCCCGTAGAGACCCAGTACTTC. Its translation: CAIRGAGGPVETQYF.

The rearrangement uses TRBV2 and TRBJ2-7; D is undetermined. Germline V gives CDR1 SNHLY, CDR2 FYNNEI. The CDR3 contains 12 residues. V lost 8 bases to trimming and J lost 5 bases, with 13 bases between them. The CDR3 DNA sequence: TGTGCCAGCTGCAGTCCAGTAAACGAGCAGTACTTC. Its protein is CASCSPVNEQYF.

This chain links TRBV9 with TRBJ2-7; 8 bases map to TRBD2. The CDR3 is 15 residues long. V shed 4 bases and J 1 base; nucleotides not matched to a gene: 7. The V gene's germline CDR1 is SGDLS and CDR2 YYNGEE. CDR3 sequence reads: CASSPTGGGSYEQYF. The CDR3 DNA sequence: TGTGCCAGCAGCCCCACCGGGGGGGGTTCCTACGAGCAGTACTTC.

The rearrangement uses TRBV7-9 and TRBJ2-3, with 7 nucleotides matching TRBD1. This CDR3 spans 14 amino acids. Germline trimming cut 5 bases from V and 4 bases from J; bases unmatched to any gene: 6. Looked up from germline, CDR1 is SEHNR and CDR2 is FQNEAQ (reference sequence). The CDR3 nucleotides read TGTGCCAGCAGCGTGACAGGGTTCGCAGATACGCAGTATTTT. It translates to CASSVTGFADTQYF.

V gene TRBV19 combines with J gene TRBJ1-4; no clear D. Germline CDR1 is LNHDA and CDR2 is SQIVND (reference sequence). The CDR3 covers 12 residues. V dropped 4 bases and J dropped 6 bases, with 6 bases sitting between them. CDR3 DNA: TGTGCCAGTAGTAGAGGGTATGAAAAACTGTTTTTT. The encoded protein is CASSRGYEKLFF.

The CDR3: CASSQGQGAYEQYF. The CDR3 DNA is TGTGCCAGCAGCCAAGGACAGGGGGCCTACGAGCAGTACTTC. The V call is TRBV4-2, the J call TRBJ2-7, with 9 positions matching TRBD1. The germline CDR1 and CDR2 sequences are LGHNA and YNFKEQ. The CDR3 totals 14 residues. The ends lost 1 base at V and 2 bases at J; junction bases unmatched: 0.